This T cell receptor (beta chain) came from a study of cytomegalovirus exposure and HLA in healthy donors. Study-wide results and caveats: It was reported that the classifier diagnosed cytomegalovirus status with high specificity and sensitivity in both the original and validation cohorts. Later, an analysis found that TCR clusters from the first cohort tended to co-occur in the 120 or so validation repertoires.

The CDR3 totals 15 residues. Trimming pared 4 bases from V and 2 bases from J, leaving 12 bases between. Germline V lookup: CDR1 SGHDN, CDR2 FVKESK. In its sample, this clone was seen once. The target antigen is unknown. Profiled with immunoSEQ multiplex PCR; TCRdb holds only in-frame clones, not every one. The data show some 230,000 clones, 85% to 95% seen once. The chain is built from TRBV14 and TRBJ2-1; no definite D call. This TCR was recovered from a woman aged 18 to 35 in good health and CMV-seronegative. The sequenced material came from PBMCs. The CDR3 region is CASSPLASPYNEQFF. The DNA of the CDR3 is TGTGCCAGCAGCCCATTAGCTTCCCCCTACAATGAGCAGTTCTTC.